In this sample, the clone carrying this T cell receptor (beta chain) turned up a few times. Its antigen is still unknown. This sample was taken from a study of CD8 T cells in ankylosing spondylitis. Study observations and caveats: In ankylosing spondylitis patients, matched synovial fluid reportedly showed significant enrichment of disease-linked clones. Earlier reports found some motif variants in synovial fluid and blood in reactive arthritis.

The CDR3 extends over 14 amino acids. Trimming removed 8 bases from V and 1 base from J, with 14 bases in between. Germline V gene data show CDR1 as SNHLY and CDR2 as FYNNEI. Researchers built TCR beta libraries using quantitative 5'-RACE with molecular barcodes. TCRdb redid the calling of the 5' RACE reads with MiXCR, one entry per CDR3 protein. The table records 250,000 to 300,000 distinct CDR3 sequences, about 19% of them present only once. The chain uses TRBV2 and TRBJ2-5; D is possibly TRBD1 or TRBD2 (5 bases each). Sequenced: blood, either unsorted or a sorted T cell fraction (not recorded which). The receptor comes from a male donor with ankylosing spondylitis or in good health (not recorded which). This chain's CDR3 is CASGTGPPQETQYF. Here the CDR3 DNA reads TGTGCCAGCGGGACCGGACCACCCCAAGAGACCCAGTACTTC.